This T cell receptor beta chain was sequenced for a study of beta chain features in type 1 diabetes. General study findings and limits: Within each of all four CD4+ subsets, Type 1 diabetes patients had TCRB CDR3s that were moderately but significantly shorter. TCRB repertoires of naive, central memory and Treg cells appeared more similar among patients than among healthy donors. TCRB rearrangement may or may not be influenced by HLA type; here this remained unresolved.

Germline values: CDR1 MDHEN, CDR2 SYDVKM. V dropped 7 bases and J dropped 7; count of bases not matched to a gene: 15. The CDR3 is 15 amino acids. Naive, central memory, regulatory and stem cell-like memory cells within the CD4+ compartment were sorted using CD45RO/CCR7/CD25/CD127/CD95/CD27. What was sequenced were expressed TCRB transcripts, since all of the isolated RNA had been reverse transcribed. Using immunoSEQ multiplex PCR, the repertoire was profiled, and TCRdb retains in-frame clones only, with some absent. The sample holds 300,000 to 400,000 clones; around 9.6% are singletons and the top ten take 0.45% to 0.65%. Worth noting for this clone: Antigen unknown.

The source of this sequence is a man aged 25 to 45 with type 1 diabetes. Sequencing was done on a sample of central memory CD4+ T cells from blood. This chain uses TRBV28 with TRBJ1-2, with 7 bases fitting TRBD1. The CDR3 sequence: CASTPGEGAIRGYTF. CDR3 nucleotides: TGTGCCAGCACCCCAGGGGAGGGGGCGATTCGTGGCTACACCTTC.